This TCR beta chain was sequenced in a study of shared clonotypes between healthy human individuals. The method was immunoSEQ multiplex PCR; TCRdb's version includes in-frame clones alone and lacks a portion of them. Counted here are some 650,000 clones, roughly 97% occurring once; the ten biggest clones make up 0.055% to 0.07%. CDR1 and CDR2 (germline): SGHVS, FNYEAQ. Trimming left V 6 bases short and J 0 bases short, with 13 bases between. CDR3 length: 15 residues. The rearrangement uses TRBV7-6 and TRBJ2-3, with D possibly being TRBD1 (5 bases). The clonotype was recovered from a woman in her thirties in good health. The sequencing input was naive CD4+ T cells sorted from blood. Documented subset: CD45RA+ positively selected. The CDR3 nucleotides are TGTGCCAGCAGACCACGGACACTTAGCACAGATACGCAGTATTTT. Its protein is CASRPRTLSTDTQYF. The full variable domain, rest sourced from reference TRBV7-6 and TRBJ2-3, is GAGVSQSPRYKVTKRGQDVALRCDPISGHVSLYWYRQALGQGPEFLTYFNYEAQQDKSGLPNDRFSAERPEGSISTLTIQRTEQRDSAMYRCASRPRTLSTDTQYFGPGTRLTVL.